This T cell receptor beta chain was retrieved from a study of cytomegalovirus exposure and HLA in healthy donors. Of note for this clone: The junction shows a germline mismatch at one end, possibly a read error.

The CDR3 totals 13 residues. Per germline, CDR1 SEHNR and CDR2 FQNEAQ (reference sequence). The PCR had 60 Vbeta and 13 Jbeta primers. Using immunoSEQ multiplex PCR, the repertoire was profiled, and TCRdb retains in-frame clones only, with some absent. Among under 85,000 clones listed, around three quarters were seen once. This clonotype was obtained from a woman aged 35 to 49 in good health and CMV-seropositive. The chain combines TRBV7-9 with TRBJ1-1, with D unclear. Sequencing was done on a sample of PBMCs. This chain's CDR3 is CSSSLSRNTEAFF. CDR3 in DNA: TGTTCCAGCAGCTTGTCCAGAAACACTGAAGCTTTCTTT.